This TCR beta chain originates from a study of cytomegalovirus exposure and HLA in healthy donors. Overall study findings and caveats: It was 164 TCR beta chains that were listed as cytomegalovirus-associated.

CDR1 and CDR2 from the germline V gene are MNHNY and SVGAGI (reference sequence). V shed 1 base, J shed 4 bases, and the junction held 4 bases outside the gene matches. The CDR3 loop spans 16 amino acids. Healthy bone marrow donors made up the donor group. This PCR relied on a set of 60 Vbeta primers and 13 Jbeta primers. Method: immunoSEQ multiplex PCR; TCRdb's copy keeps in-frame clones and lacks some. The data show 100,000 to 150,000 clones, 80% to 90% seen once. With regard to this clone: The antigen is unknown.

The gene calls are TRBV6-6 and TRBJ2-2; TRBD2 matches 9 bases. Sequencing was done on a sample of PBMCs. This clonotype was obtained from a woman aged 18-29 years in good health and CMV-seropositive. For the CDR3, the DNA is TGTGCCAGCAGTTACTTTGCGGGGGGGCCCACCGGGGAGCTGTTTTTT. As protein: CASSYFAGGPTGELFF.